The T cell receptor beta chain described here comes from a study of T cells expressing NK-cell markers. Study overall: Sorted CD3+CD56-NKG2C+, CD3+CD56+NKG2C+ and CD3+CD56+NKG2C- T cells supplied the TCR beta repertoires. General study findings and limits: In a handful of donors, dominant clonotypes made up about 28.3-65% of CD3+CD56-NKG2C+ cells.

Reprocessing the 5' RACE reads, TCRdb reports a single entry for every CDR3 protein and omits DNA. The specimen's table records about 370,000 distinct CDR3 sequences. Of note for this clonotype: The antigen is undetermined.

CDR3 size: 15 residues. Germline lookup yields CDR1 MNHNS and CDR2 SASEGT. The sequence came from a woman between 50 and 59 years old in good health. The V and J genes are TRBV6-1 and TRBJ2-1; TCRdb names TRBD2, which stays unverified in the absence of DNA. The source material was blood T cells: a sorted CD56 or NKG2C T cell subset, CD4+ or CD8+ T cells, or bulk PBMC T cells (not recorded which). The CDR3 is CASSDEGLGHNEQFF.